These 32 T cell receptor beta chains were sequenced from one sample in a study of beta chain features in type 1 diabetes. The study reverse transcribed the entire isolated RNA, so it sequenced expressed TCRB transcripts. This table comes from immunoSEQ multiplex PCR, and its TCRdb copy is limited to in-frame clones, with some not included. The data contain about 110,000 clones, roughly 43% of them singletons. Sequenced material: stem cell memory CD4+ T cells from blood. The receptor source for this set is a woman aged 18-29 years in good health.

This chain uses TRBV18 with TRBJ2-1; D may be TRBD2 (5 bases). V lost 3 bases and J lost 5, with 23 bases in between. CDR3 length: 18 residues. Per the germline V gene, CDR1 is KGHSH and CDR2 is LQKENI. CDR3 region: CASSPLGFGLKLNNEQFF. In DNA, the CDR3 is TGTGCCAGCTCACCCCTAGGATTCGGACTCAAACTTAACAATGAGCAGTTCTTC.

This chain uses TRBV15 with TRBJ1-1, with D perhaps matching TRBD1 (5 bases). Trimming removed 1 base from V and 3 bases from J, with 15 bases in between. Germline loops: CDR1 LNHNV, CDR2 YYDKDF (reference sequence). The CDR3 length is 16 residues. The CDR3 protein is CATSRARMGGDTEAFF. The DNA for the CDR3 is TGTGCCACCAGCAGAGCCAGGATGGGGGGTGACACTGAAGCTTTCTTT.

CDR3 coding DNA: TGTGCCAGCAGCTTATTACAGGGAGTGAGTGAGACCCAGTACTTC. Its translation is CASSLLQGVSETQYF. The chain joins TRBV11-2 to TRBJ2-5, with TRBD1 as a possible D gene (6 bases). The CDR3 loop spans 15 amino acids. Germline V gene sequence: CDR1 SGHAT, CDR2 FQNNGV. Trimming took 2 bases from V and 5 from J, leaving 15 bases between them.

This chain joins TRBV5-1 and TRBJ2-1; 13 bases map to TRBD2. This CDR3 is built from 14 residues. J was trimmed by 6 bases and V by 8 bases; bases with no gene match: 5. Per germline, CDR1 SGHRS and CDR2 YFSETQ. CDR3 bases: TGCGCCAGTACCGGGACTAGCGGGATCAATGAGCAGTTCTTC. It is translated as CASTGTSGINEQFF.

The chain couples TRBV7-9 to TRBJ1-3, with 7 bases lining up with TRBD1. V lost 4 bases, J lost 0 bases, and 6 bases stayed unmatched. Germline V gene data show CDR1 as SEHNR and CDR2 as FQNEAQ (reference sequence). The CDR3 runs 16 residues. CDR3 bases: TGTGCCAGCAGCTACCGACAGGGCCACTCTGGAAACACCATATATTTT. It codes for CASSYRQGHSGNTIYF.

CDR3 sequence reads: CASSPRGLAGAYQWYNEQFF. The CDR3, as DNA: TGTGCCAGCTCACCCCGGGGACTAGCGGGAGCCTATCAATGGTACAATGAGCAGTTCTTC. The rearrangement links TRBV18 to TRBJ2-1; TRBD2 aligns across 14 bases. The V gene end was trimmed by 3 bases and the J gene end by 4 bases; junction bases not matched to a gene: 14. Germline-derived CDR1 and CDR2 are KGHSH and LQKENI. The CDR3 sequence is 20 residues long.

The rearrangement joins TRBV7-2 to TRBJ1-5; 9 nucleotides agree with TRBD1. Germline assignment: CDR1 SGHTA and CDR2 FQGNSA. The CDR3 has 15 amino acids. The junction had 5 bases not matched to a gene; V was cut back by 1 base and J by 7 bases. The CDR3 nucleotides read TGTGCCAGCAGCTTAGTAGGGACAGGGAGGCAGCCCCAGCATTTT. Translating it yields CASSLVGTGRQPQHF.

This clone was found a few times. The V call is TRBV19, the J call TRBJ2-1; the match to TRBD1 covers 9 bases. The CDR3 runs to 14 residues. Germline V gene sequence: CDR1 LNHDA, CDR2 SQIVND (reference sequence). J gave up 4 bases and V 6 bases, and 4 bases lay outside the gene matches. The CDR3: CASRTGTGYNEQFF. The CDR3 DNA reads as TGTGCCAGTAGAACCGGGACAGGGTACAATGAGCAGTTCTTC.

The chain employs TRBV9 and TRBJ2-1, with 7 bases that match TRBD2. V was pared by 2 bases and J by 6 bases, with 8 bases of the junction left unmatched. Germline V gives CDR1 SGDLS, CDR2 YYNGEE. The CDR3 has 15 residues. In DNA, the CDR3 is TGTGCCAGCAGCGTCAGCGGGATACCCCCCAATGAGCAGTTCTTC. Translated, it gives CASSVSGIPPNEQFF. The full variable domain, in which reference TRBV9 and TRBJ2-1 provide the parts outside the CDR3, is DSGVTQTPKHLITATGQRVTLRCSPRSGDLSVYWYQQSLDQGLQFLIQYYNGEERAKGNILERFSAQQFPDLHSELNLSSLELGDSALYFCASSVSGIPPNEQFFGPGTRLTVL.

This clone was seen once. The V and J genes are TRBV19 and TRBJ2-7; 8 positions match TRBD2. Trimming removed 10 bases from V and 2 bases from J; junction bases left unmatched: 7. Looked up from germline, CDR1 is LNHDA and CDR2 is SQIVND (reference sequence). The CDR3 runs 13 residues. The CDR3 DNA reads as TGTGCCACCGCCGGGACTAGTCCCTACGAGCAGTACTTC. Translated, it gives CATAGTSPYEQYF.

This clone has a handful of counts. This CDR3 reads CASTSQGIEQYF. CDR3 DNA sequence: TGTGCCAGCACGTCACAGGGCATCGAGCAGTACTTC. The chain recombines TRBV2 with TRBJ2-7; a possible D gene is TRBD1 (6 bases). Germline V gene lookup returns CDR1 SNHLY and CDR2 FYNNEI. This CDR3 comprises 12 residues. V lost 7 bases, J lost 6 bases, and 13 bases lay in between.

This clone was counted between two and nine times. CDR3 amino acids: CASSLVRGATEAFF. The CDR3, as DNA: TGTGCCAGCAGCTTGGTACGGGGGGCCACTGAAGCTTTCTTT. The rearrangement uses TRBV5-5 and TRBJ1-1; D may be TRBD1 (6 bases). V was clipped by 0 bases and J by 4 bases, with 10 bases between them. Per the germline V gene, CDR1 is SGHKS and CDR2 is YYEKEE (reference sequence). The CDR3 contains 14 residues.

This clone was observed a few times. The chain joins TRBV7-8 to TRBJ2-1; D is possibly TRBD2 (6 bases). Germline V gives CDR1 SGHVS, CDR2 FQNEAQ. The CDR3 runs 16 residues. V was shortened by 1 base and J by 7 bases, with 17 bases between the two germline ends. The CDR3 sequence is CASSLVWAEGRNEQFF. CDR3 in DNA: TGTGCCAGCAGCTTAGTCTGGGCGGAGGGTCGGAATGAGCAGTTCTTC.

The chain is built from TRBV7-2 and TRBJ2-5, with D unclear. The ends were cut back, 1 base at V and 0 bases at J, with 9 bases in the middle. This CDR3 is built from 15 residues. Germline V lookup: CDR1 SGHTA, CDR2 FQGNSA. The CDR3: CASSLGPMYQETQYF. CDR3 DNA sequence: TGTGCCAGCAGCTTAGGGCCGATGTACCAAGAGACCCAGTACTTC.

This clone showed up just a few times. J is TRBJ1-5 and V is TRBV13, with D hard to call. Trimming removed 3 bases at V and 6 bases at J, with 18 bases between. CDR3 length equals 16 residues. Per the germline V gene, CDR1 is PRHDT and CDR2 is FYEKMQ (reference sequence). This CDR3 is CASSFPLTGASQPQHF. CDR3 bases: TGTGCCAGCAGCTTTCCACTCACCGGTGCGAGTCAGCCCCAGCATTTT.

This clone was recorded a few times. The chain employs TRBV11-2 and TRBJ2-1; a weak D match, TRBD1 (6 bases). V shed 1 base and J shed 8 bases, with 12 bases lying between them. The CDR3 loop spans 14 amino acids. The germline V gene has CDR1 SGHAT and CDR2 FQNNGV. Here the CDR3 reads CASSLVAGVYEQFF. CDR3 bases: TGTGCCAGCAGCTTAGTAGCAGGGGTCTATGAGCAGTTCTTC. The complete variable domain, with remaining parts taken from reference TRBV11-2 and TRBJ2-1, reads EAGVAQSPRYKIIEKRQSVAFWCNPISGHATLYWYQQILGQGPKLLIQFQNNGVVDDSQLPKDRFSAERLKGVDSTLKIQPAKLEDSAVYLCASSLVAGVYEQFFGPGTRLTVL.

The V and J genes are TRBV19 and TRBJ2-1; 10 bases agree with TRBD1. Trimming removed 5 bases from V and 8 bases from J; junction bases left unmatched: 9. The CDR3 covers 15 residues. From germline, CDR1 is LNHDA and CDR2 SQIVND (reference sequence). The CDR3 is CASSSDRGLPHEQFF. The CDR3 DNA sequence: TGTGCCAGTAGTTCAGACAGGGGGCTTCCCCATGAGCAGTTCTTC.

V is TRBV30 and J is TRBJ2-1; TRBD1 might be the D (6 bases). Trimming took 2 bases from V and 9 from J, leaving 11 bases between them. CDR3 length: 12 residues. From germline, CDR1 is GTSNPN and CDR2 SVGIG (reference sequence). The CDR3 nucleotides read TGTGCCTGGAGTCCTACAGGGATTGAGCAGTTCTTC. This encodes CAWSPTGIEQFF.

This clone was recorded a few times. This chain links TRBV30 with TRBJ1-5, with TRBD1 matching 7 bases. The V gene end was trimmed by 2 bases and the J gene end by 4 bases; junction bases not matched to a gene: 8. Germline V gene sequence: CDR1 GTSNPN, CDR2 SVGIG (reference sequence). This CDR3 spans 15 amino acids. For the CDR3, the DNA is TGTGCCTGGAGTCTCCCGGACAGGCGTAATCAGCCCCAGCATTTT. Protein sequence: CAWSLPDRRNQPQHF.

V and J are TRBV6-5 and TRBJ2-7, with D perhaps TRBD1 (5 bases). CDR1 is MNHEY and CDR2 is SVGAGI in the germline V gene. Trimming took off 6 bases at V and 7 bases at J, with 19 bases between the two ends. CDR3 length: 14 residues. The CDR3: CASSPPDMPWEQYF. CDR3 sequence (DNA): TGTGCCAGCAGCCCCCCGGACATGCCTTGGGAGCAGTACTTC.

The sample holds a few counts of this clone. The rearrangement links TRBV19 to TRBJ1-5; D is unresolved. CDR1 is LNHDA, CDR2 SQIVND, per germline (reference sequence). V was clipped by 3 bases and J by 4 bases, with 10 bases between them. The CDR3 has 14 amino acids. Here the CDR3 reads CASSITRPNQPQHF. In nucleotides, the CDR3 is TGTGCCAGTAGTATTACCAGGCCAAATCAGCCCCAGCATTTT. Together with reference TRBV19 and TRBJ1-5, the CDR3 gives the full variable domain: DGGITQSPKYLFRKEGQNVTLSCEQNLNHDAMYWYRQDPGQGLRLIYYSQIVNDFQKGDIAEGYSVSREKKESFPLTVTSAQKNPTAFYLCASSITRPNQPQHFGDGTRLSIL.

This clone has more than one count but fewer than ten. The CDR3 nucleotides are TGCGCCAGCAGCATCATGCCTAGCATGGATACGCAGTATTTT. Translation: CASSIMPSMDTQYF. This chain joins TRBV4-1 and TRBJ2-3; a weak D match, TRBD2 (5 bases). The germline V gene encodes CDR1 MGHRA and CDR2 YSYEKL. Trimming pared 5 bases from V and 6 bases from J, leaving 15 bases between. This CDR3 spans 14 amino acids.

This chain uses TRBV6-5 with TRBJ2-7; TRBD2 agrees at 9 bases. With V trimmed by 8 bases and J by 4 bases, 12 bases remained unmatched. Germline values: CDR1 MNHEY, CDR2 SVGAGI. The CDR3 extends over 15 amino acids. The CDR3: CASRRGASGDYEQYF. The DNA for the CDR3 is TGTGCCAGCCGGAGGGGAGCTAGCGGGGATTACGAGCAGTACTTC.

J is TRBJ2-5 and V is TRBV28; weak D call: TRBD1 (7 bases). Germline V gene sequence: CDR1 MDHEN, CDR2 SYDVKM. Trimming took off 2 bases at V and 6 bases at J, with 13 bases between the two ends. This CDR3 has 14 residues. This chain's CDR3 is CASSLPQGGKTQYF. CDR3 DNA sequence: TGTGCCAGCAGTTTACCGCAGGGGGGAAAGACCCAGTACTTC.

J is TRBJ2-7 and V is TRBV10-3; 9 bases are shared with TRBD1. Germline V CDR1 and CDR2: ENHRY, SYGVKD. The CDR3 has 13 residues. The trim removed 7 bases at V and 5 bases at J, leaving 6 bases unmatched. The CDR3 bases are TGTGCCATCAAAAAAAGGGACAGGGACGAGCAGTACTTC. It specifies CAIKKRDRDEQYF.

J is TRBJ2-1 and V is TRBV28; 10 bases are a match to TRBD2. The CDR3 totals 15 residues. Per germline, CDR1 MDHEN and CDR2 SYDVKM. V dropped 2 bases and J dropped 7; count of bases not matched to a gene: 5. The CDR3: CASSLASGRENEQFF. The CDR3 region has the DNA TGTGCCAGCAGTTTAGCTAGCGGGAGAGAGAATGAGCAGTTCTTC.

This sequence joins TRBV6-5 and TRBJ1-4, with 9 bases aligning to TRBD1. Germline lookup yields CDR1 MNHEY and CDR2 SVGAGI. The CDR3 totals 14 residues. The trim removed 4 bases at V and 8 bases at J, leaving 5 bases unmatched. The CDR3 DNA follows: TGTGCCAGCAGTTCCGGACAGGGGAACGAAAAACTGTTTTTT. Residues: CASSSGQGNEKLFF.

V and J are TRBV30 and TRBJ1-2; D uncertain. The germline V gene encodes CDR1 GTSNPN and CDR2 SVGIG (reference sequence). The CDR3 is 11 amino acids. V lost 8 bases and J lost 5, with 12 bases in between. The CDR3, as DNA: TGTGCCCTCAAAGCGGTGTATGGCTACACCTTC. This translates into CALKAVYGYTF.

The chain joins TRBV27 to TRBJ1-2; TRBD1 agrees at 9 bases. The CDR3 is 13 amino acids. Germline CDR1 is MNHEY and CDR2 is SMNVEV (reference sequence). J gave up 8 bases and V 6 bases, and 7 bases lay outside the gene matches. CDR3 loop: CASSSRDRAGYTF. The CDR3 DNA is TGTGCCAGCAGCTCCCGGGACAGGGCAGGCTACACCTTC.

The J gene is TRBJ2-5, the V gene TRBV5-1, with TRBD1 matching 9 bases. There are 14 residues in the CDR3. After removal of 6 bases from V and 2 bases from J, the junction contained 5 bases not matched to a gene. Germline V gives CDR1 SGHRS, CDR2 YFSETQ. The CDR3 nucleotides read TGCGCCAGCAAGGACAGGGGAGCGCAAGAGACCCAGTACTTC. Residues: CASKDRGAQETQYF.

This sequence joins TRBV2 and TRBJ2-4; possible D gene TRBD2, 5 bases. This CDR3 comprises 13 residues. V gave up 4 bases and J gave up 2 bases, with 6 bases separating them. Germline loops: CDR1 SNHLY, CDR2 FYNNEI. The CDR3 DNA follows: TGTGCCAGCAGTGGGAGGACCAAAAACATTCAGTACTTC. It codes for CASSGRTKNIQYF.

V gene TRBV30 combines with J gene TRBJ2-7, with 14 bases fitting TRBD2. V was clipped by 1 base and J by 4 bases; unmatched bases: 3. Germline CDR1 reads GTSNPN; CDR2 reads SVGIG (reference sequence). The CDR3 runs 15 residues. CDR3 bases: TGTGCCTGGAGTGGGGGGACTAGCGGGAGTTACGAGCAGTACTTC. Protein sequence: CAWSGGTSGSYEQYF. Filled out from reference TRBV30 and TRBJ2-7, the complete variable domain reads SQTIHQWPATLVQPVGSPLSLECTVEGTSNPNLYWYRQAAGRGLQLLFYSVGIGQISSEVPQNLSASRPQDRQFILSSKKLLLSDSGFYLCAWSGGTSGSYEQYFGPGTRLTVT.